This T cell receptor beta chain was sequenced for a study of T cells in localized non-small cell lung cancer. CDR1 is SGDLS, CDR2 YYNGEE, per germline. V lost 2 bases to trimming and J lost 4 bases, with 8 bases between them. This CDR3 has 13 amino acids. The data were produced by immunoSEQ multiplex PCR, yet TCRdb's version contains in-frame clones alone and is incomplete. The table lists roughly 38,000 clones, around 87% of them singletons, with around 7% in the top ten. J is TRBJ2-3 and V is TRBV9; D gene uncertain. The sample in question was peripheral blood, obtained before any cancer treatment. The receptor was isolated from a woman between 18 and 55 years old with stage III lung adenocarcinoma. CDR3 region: CASSVPAPDTQYF. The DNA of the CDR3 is TGTGCCAGCAGCGTGCCGGCCCCAGATACGCAGTATTTT.